This T cell receptor beta chain came from a study of blood T cell repertoires in COVID-19. For the study at large: Researchers got acute and convalescent COVID-19 samples from the United States, Italy and Spain.

The data were produced by immunoSEQ multiplex PCR, yet TCRdb's version contains in-frame clones alone and is incomplete. Of approximately 450,000 clones listed, more than 80% were seen once; the top ten hold 1.1%. V shed 4 bases, J shed 8 bases, and the junction held 5 bases outside the gene matches. The CDR3 length is 14 residues. Germline V gives CDR1 MNHEY, CDR2 SMNVEV (reference sequence). Two negative PCRs, clearance, or symptom resolution were required of recovered Cohort 3 donors. The source is a young man who had recovered from COVID-19. This chain links TRBV27 with TRBJ1-4, with 9 bases matching TRBD1. Sequenced input: PBMCs or T cells enriched from blood (not recorded which). The CDR3 sequence: CASSSQGAREKLFF. The CDR3, as DNA: TGTGCCAGCAGTTCACAGGGGGCGCGGGAAAAACTGTTTTTT.